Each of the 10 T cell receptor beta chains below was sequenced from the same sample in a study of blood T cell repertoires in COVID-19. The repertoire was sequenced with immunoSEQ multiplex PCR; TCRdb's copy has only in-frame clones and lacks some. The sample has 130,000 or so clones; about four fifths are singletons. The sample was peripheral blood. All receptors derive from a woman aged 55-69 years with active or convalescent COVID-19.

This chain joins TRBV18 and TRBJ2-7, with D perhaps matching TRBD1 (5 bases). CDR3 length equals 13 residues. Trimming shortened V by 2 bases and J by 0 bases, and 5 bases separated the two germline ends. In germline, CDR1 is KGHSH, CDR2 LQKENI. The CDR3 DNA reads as TGTGCCAGCTCACCAACAGGCTCCTACGAGCAGTACGTC. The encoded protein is CASSPTGSYEQYV.

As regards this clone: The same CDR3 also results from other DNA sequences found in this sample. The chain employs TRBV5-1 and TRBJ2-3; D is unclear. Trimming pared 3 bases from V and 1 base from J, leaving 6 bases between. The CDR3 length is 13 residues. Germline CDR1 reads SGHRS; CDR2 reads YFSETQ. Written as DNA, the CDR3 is TGCGCCAGCAGCTCCCAGGGCACAGATACGCAGTATTTT. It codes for CASSSQGTDTQYF.

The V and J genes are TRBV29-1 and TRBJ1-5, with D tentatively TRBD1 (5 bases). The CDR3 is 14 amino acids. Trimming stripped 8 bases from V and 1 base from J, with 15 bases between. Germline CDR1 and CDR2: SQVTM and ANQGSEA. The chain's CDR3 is CSWTRTKSNQPQHF. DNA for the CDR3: TGCAGCTGGACCCGGACAAAGAGCAATCAGCCCCAGCATTTT.

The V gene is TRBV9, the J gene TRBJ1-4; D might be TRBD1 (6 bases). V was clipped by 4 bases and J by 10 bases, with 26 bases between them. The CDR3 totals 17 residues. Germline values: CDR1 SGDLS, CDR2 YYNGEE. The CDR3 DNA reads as TGTGCCAGCAGCCCCCGGGACAAGGACTTCCAGAGTAGAAAACTGTTTTTT. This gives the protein CASSPRDKDFQSRKLFF.

CDR3 sequence reads: CASSGGDYNSPLHF. CDR3 coding DNA: TGTGCCAGCAGCGGGGGGGACTATAATTCACCCCTCCACTTT. This chain connects TRBV7-8 to TRBJ1-6; possible D gene TRBD1, 5 bases. Trimming pared 5 bases from V and 3 bases from J, leaving 8 bases between. The CDR3 extends over 14 amino acids. Germline lookup yields CDR1 SGHVS and CDR2 FQNEAQ.

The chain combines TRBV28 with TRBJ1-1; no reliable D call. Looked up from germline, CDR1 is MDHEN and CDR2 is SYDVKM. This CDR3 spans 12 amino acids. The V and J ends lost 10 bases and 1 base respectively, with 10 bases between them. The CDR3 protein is CATRQSNTEAFF. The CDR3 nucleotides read TGTGCCACCCGACAATCGAACACTGAAGCTTTCTTT.

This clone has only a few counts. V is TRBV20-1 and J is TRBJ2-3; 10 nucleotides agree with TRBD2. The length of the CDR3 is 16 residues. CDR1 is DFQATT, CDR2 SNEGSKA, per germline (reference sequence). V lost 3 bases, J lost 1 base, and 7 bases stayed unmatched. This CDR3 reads CSASQPLAGGTDTQYF. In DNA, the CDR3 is TGCAGTGCTAGTCAACCGCTAGCGGGGGGCACAGATACGCAGTATTTT.

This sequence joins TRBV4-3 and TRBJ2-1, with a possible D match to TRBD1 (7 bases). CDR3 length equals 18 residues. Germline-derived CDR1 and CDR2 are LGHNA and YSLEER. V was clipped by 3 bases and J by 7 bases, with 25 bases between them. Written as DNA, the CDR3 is TGCGCCAGCAGCCATTCGAGGGGGCTAGCGCCCCTCCGGAATGAGCAGTTCTTC. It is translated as CASSHSRGLAPLRNEQFF.

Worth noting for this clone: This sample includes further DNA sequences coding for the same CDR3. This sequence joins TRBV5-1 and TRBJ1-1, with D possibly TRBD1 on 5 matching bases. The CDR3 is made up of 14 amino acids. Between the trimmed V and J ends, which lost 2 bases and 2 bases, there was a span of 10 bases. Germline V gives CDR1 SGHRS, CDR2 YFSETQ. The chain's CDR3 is CASSLNDRNTEAFF. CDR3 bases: TGCGCCAGCAGCTTAAATGACAGAAACACTGAAGCTTTCTTT.

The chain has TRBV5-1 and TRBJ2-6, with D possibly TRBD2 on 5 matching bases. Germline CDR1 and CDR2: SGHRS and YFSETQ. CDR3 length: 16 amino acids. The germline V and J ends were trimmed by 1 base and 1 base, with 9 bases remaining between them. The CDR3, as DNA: TGCGCCAGCAGCTTGAGCGGAGGATCTGGGGCCAACGTCCTGACTTTC. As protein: CASSLSGGSGANVLTF.